This T cell receptor beta chain was recovered during a study of monozygotic twins with inflammatory bowel disease. This CDR3 contains 14 residues. The germline V gene has CDR1 SGHDT and CDR2 YYEEEE. Every sample had its cDNA made across eight separate reactions. UMIs that had a 6-nucleotide sample barcode were put in using template switching. No DNA is given; TCRdb re-called the 5' RACE reads and lists each CDR3 protein once. The sample has 200,000 to 250,000 distinct CDR3 sequences. The rearrangement uses TRBV5-6 and TRBJ1-5. Source material: blood. The sequence derives from a human donor with ulcerative colitis or Crohn's disease, or a healthy co-twin of an affected twin (not recorded which). CDR3 loop: CASSFGVGQQPQHF. The full variable domain, in which reference TRBV5-6 and TRBJ1-5 provide the parts outside the CDR3, is DAGVTQSPTHLIKTRGQQVTLRCSPKSGHDTVSWYQQALGQGPQFIFQYYEEEERQRGNFPDRFSGHQFPNYSSELNVNALLLGDSALYLCASSFGVGQQPQHFGDGTRLSIL.